This is a list of T cell receptor beta chains from one sample in a study of T cells expressing NK-cell markers. TCRdb reprocessed the 5' RACE reads, with one entry per CDR3 protein and no DNA. The sample has roughly 380,000 distinct CDR3 sequences, and its top ten clones hold 5.2%. The specimen was blood T cells: a sorted CD56 or NKG2C T cell subset, CD4+ or CD8+ T cells, or bulk PBMC T cells (not recorded which). These receptors all come from a man aged 18 to 69 in good health. CDR3s include the opening cysteine and the closing phenylalanine or tryptophan. Fields, in order: V gene, J gene, CDR3 protein.

TRBV7-2	TRBJ1-6	CASSQQGSNSPLHF
TRBV28	TRBJ2-7	CASSFASGYYEQYF
TRBV5-1	TRBJ2-2	CASSLVAGDLNTGELFF
TRBV5-1	TRBJ2-5	CASSRDRAPQETQYF
TRBV7-2	TRBJ2-2	CASSLASGQTGELFF
TRBV6-1	TRBJ1-2	CASRQGRGRGLGYTF
TRBV6-1	TRBJ1-4	CASSDDRGRVEKLFF
TRBV18	TRBJ2-7	CASSPPGSAPSYEQYF
TRBV12-3/TRBV12-4	TRBJ1-1	CASSRTGVRTEAFF
TRBV15	TRBJ2-5	CATSRNRRQETQYF
TRBV12-3/TRBV12-4	TRBJ2-7	CASRPTGAGDEQYF
TRBV7-9	TRBJ2-7	CASSSPLVGGRKQYF
TRBV7-3	TRBJ2-3	CASSLGHRVVTDTQYF
TRBV28	TRBJ2-3	CASRVGSSTDTQYF
TRBV18	TRBJ2-7	CASSRQRSAYEQYF
TRBV5-1	TRBJ2-2	CASSLATTETGELFF
TRBV28	TRBJ2-5	CASRSGGKGQETQYF
TRBV11-1	TRBJ2-2	CASSFDRGRSGTGELFF
TRBV7-2	TRBJ2-5	CASSPGQFPETQYF
TRBV29-1	TRBJ1-2	CSVGDRGLIYGYTF
TRBV24-1	TRBJ2-1	CATSDLDPPDFYNEQFF
TRBV29-1	TRBJ2-7	CSVEDPEGTSYEQYF
TRBV30	TRBJ2-7	CAWSVRTYEQYF
TRBV18	TRBJ1-1	CASSPDSYTEAFF
TRBV6-1	TRBJ2-5	CASSEDPYRQETQYF
TRBV24-1	TRBJ2-1	CATSEPGTSGGISYNEQFF
TRBV11-2	TRBJ1-2	CASSPQRGGAYGYTF
TRBV27	TRBJ1-5	CATRRGGRGAQPQHF
TRBV28	TRBJ2-7	CASSFARGQFSYEQYF
TRBV12-3/TRBV12-4	TRBJ1-5	CASRSGQGENQPQHF
TRBV29-1	TRBJ1-2	CSVEVWAGAHGYTF
TRBV5-1	TRBJ1-1	CASTKPGQGNTRAFF
TRBV2	TRBJ2-1	CASSGSGGPYNEQFF
TRBV19	TRBJ2-6	CASIENSGANVLTF
TRBV20-1	TRBJ1-2	CSARDKQGSSYTF
TRBV3-1	TRBJ1-6	CASSSSWSSYNSPLHF
TRBV24-1	TRBJ2-5	CATQSTSGGETQYF
TRBV18	TRBJ1-2	CASSPLNGQGAGDGYTF
TRBV20-1	TRBJ2-5	CSARDRASGGIKFGAQETQYF
TRBV10-3	TRBJ1-5	CATARGESQPQHF
TRBV18	TRBJ2-7	CASSLTVGGSSEQYF
TRBV7-9	TRBJ2-1	CASSPRLAGGGDNEQFF
TRBV7-8	TRBJ2-7	CASSLLAGIPYEQYF
TRBV5-1	TRBJ2-5	CASSLVIGGPVKTQYF
TRBV28	TRBJ2-7	CASSTTVYEQYF